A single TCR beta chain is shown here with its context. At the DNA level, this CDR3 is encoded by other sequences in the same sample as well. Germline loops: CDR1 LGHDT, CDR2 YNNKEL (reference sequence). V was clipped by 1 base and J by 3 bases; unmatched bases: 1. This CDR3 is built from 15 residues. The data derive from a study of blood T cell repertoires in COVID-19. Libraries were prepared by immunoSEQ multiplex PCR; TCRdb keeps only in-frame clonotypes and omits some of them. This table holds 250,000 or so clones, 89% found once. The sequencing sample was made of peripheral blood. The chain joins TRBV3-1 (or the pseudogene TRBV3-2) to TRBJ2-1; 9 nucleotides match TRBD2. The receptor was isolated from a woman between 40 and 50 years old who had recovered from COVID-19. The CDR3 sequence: CASSQGTSDYNEQFF. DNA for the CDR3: TGTGCCAGCAGCCAAGGGACTAGCGACTACAATGAGCAGTTCTTC.